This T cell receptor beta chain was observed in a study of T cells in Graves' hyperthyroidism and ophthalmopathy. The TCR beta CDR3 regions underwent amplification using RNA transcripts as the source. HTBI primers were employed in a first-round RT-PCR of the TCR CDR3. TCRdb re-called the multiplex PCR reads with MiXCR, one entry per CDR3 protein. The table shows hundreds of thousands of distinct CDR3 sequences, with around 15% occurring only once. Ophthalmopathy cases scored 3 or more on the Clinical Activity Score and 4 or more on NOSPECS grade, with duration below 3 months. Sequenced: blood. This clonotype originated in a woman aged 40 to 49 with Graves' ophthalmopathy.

The CDR3 DNA reads TGTGCCAGCAGCTTAGGGGCAATCGGGTATGGCTACACCTTC. It yields the protein CASSLGAIGYGYTF. This chain links TRBV7-9 with TRBJ1-2; D gene unclear. Trimming stripped 1 base from V and 5 bases from J, with 11 bases between. The length of the CDR3 is 14 residues. The germline V gene encodes CDR1 SEHNR and CDR2 FQNEAQ (reference sequence).